These T cell receptor beta chains were read from a single sample in a study of response to subunit inactivated influenza vaccine. TCRdb fed the RT-PCR reads into MiXCR, producing one record per CDR3 protein. The table includes about 650,000 distinct CDR3 sequences, around 14% detected once. The sample was PBMCs from blood, taken approximately 13 days after vaccination. Every receptor here comes from a man in his forties or fifties who received an inactivated influenza vaccine. Each CDR3 is given with its conserved first and last residue. Fields, in order: J gene, V gene, CDR3 protein.

j_gene: TRBJ1-1
v_gene: TRBV12-3/TRBV12-4
CDR3aa: CASSLRVTNTEAFF

j_gene: TRBJ1-3
v_gene: TRBV5-1
CDR3aa: CASSSSGTGRNTIYF

j_gene: TRBJ2-1
v_gene: TRBV3-1
CDR3aa: CASSPRDGDNEQFF

j_gene: TRBJ1-4
v_gene: TRBV20-1
CDR3aa: CSARPPGPGVLQGKLFF

j_gene: TRBJ2-7
v_gene: TRBV4-3
CDR3aa: CASSQDSSGGEQYF

j_gene: TRBJ2-3
v_gene: TRBV24-1
CDR3aa: CATSDPGDTQYF

j_gene: TRBJ2-5
v_gene: TRBV29-1
CDR3aa: CSVEGRVARETQYF

j_gene: TRBJ2-7
v_gene: TRBV12-3/TRBV12-4
CDR3aa: CASRPGTSKFYEQYF

j_gene: TRBJ1-4
v_gene: TRBV20-1
CDR3aa: CSARGGGSQTGSEKLFF

j_gene: TRBJ2-1
v_gene: TRBV20-1
CDR3aa: CSARKLSSSYNEQFF

j_gene: TRBJ2-7
v_gene: TRBV7-8
CDR3aa: CASTWGGAYEQYF

j_gene: TRBJ2-7
v_gene: TRBV29-1
CDR3aa: CSAVRDRGSYEQYF

j_gene: TRBJ2-5
v_gene: TRBV5-1
CDR3aa: CASSLVVAANAGETQYF

j_gene: TRBJ1-6
v_gene: TRBV6-2/TRBV6-3
CDR3aa: CASSYSGGFGSYNSPLHF

j_gene: TRBJ2-3
v_gene: TRBV24-1
CDR3aa: CATRQTSETGDTQYF

j_gene: TRBJ2-2
v_gene: TRBV7-9
CDR3aa: CASSLGLAGPTGELFF

j_gene: TRBJ2-2
v_gene: TRBV5-6
CDR3aa: CASSKDRGLTGELFF

j_gene: TRBJ2-4
v_gene: TRBV12-3/TRBV12-4
CDR3aa: CASSLGGFQNIQYF

j_gene: TRBJ2-4
v_gene: TRBV7-2
CDR3aa: CASSFDRAVQNIQYF

j_gene: TRBJ2-7
v_gene: TRBV29-1
CDR3aa: CSVETRAPYEQYF

j_gene: TRBJ2-5
v_gene: TRBV6-5
CDR3aa: CASSWGGEETQYF

j_gene: TRBJ2-3
v_gene: TRBV6-5
CDR3aa: CASSYSRGQSTDTQYF

j_gene: TRBJ2-7
v_gene: TRBV9
CDR3aa: CASSVTDRSYEQYF

j_gene: TRBJ2-3
v_gene: TRBV10-3
CDR3aa: CAISELLSGGFPSDTQYF

j_gene: TRBJ2-7
v_gene: TRBV10-3
CDR3aa: CAISSQGNGYEQYF

j_gene: TRBJ2-5
v_gene: TRBV6-5
CDR3aa: CASSFRGAGETQYF

j_gene: TRBJ2-6
v_gene: TRBV5-1
CDR3aa: CASSLVLLGSGANVLTF

j_gene: TRBJ2-3
v_gene: TRBV29-1
CDR3aa: CSVVPLINTDTQYF

j_gene: TRBJ2-5
v_gene: TRBV4-1
CDR3aa: CASSQRGVETQYF

j_gene: TRBJ1-3
v_gene: TRBV5-1
CDR3aa: CASSPGGGENTIYF

j_gene: TRBJ2-3
v_gene: TRBV6-1
CDR3aa: CASSFRARTDTQYF

j_gene: TRBJ1-2
v_gene: TRBV3-1
CDR3aa: CASSSVDRDGGYTF

j_gene: TRBJ2-5
v_gene: TRBV4-1
CDR3aa: CASSPDRGQKTQYF

j_gene: TRBJ2-2
v_gene: TRBV12-3/TRBV12-4
CDR3aa: CASKHSVTGELFF

j_gene: TRBJ2-1
v_gene: TRBV5-1
CDR3aa: CASSLPQVSYNEQFF

j_gene: TRBJ1-3
v_gene: TRBV4-1
CDR3aa: CASSQLPGLGNTIYF

j_gene: TRBJ1-1
v_gene: TRBV19
CDR3aa: CASSISNTEAFF

j_gene: TRBJ2-1
v_gene: TRBV7-3
CDR3aa: CASSLYGTGNNEQFF

j_gene: TRBJ2-3
v_gene: TRBV7-3
CDR3aa: CASSLRSSGLFSTDTQYF

j_gene: TRBJ2-1
v_gene: TRBV7-3
CDR3aa: CASSHLAGGPDEQFF

j_gene: TRBJ2-3
v_gene: TRBV29-1
CDR3aa: CSVMLAVLDTQYF

j_gene: TRBJ1-6
v_gene: TRBV5-1
CDR3aa: CASSPRTGVYNSPLHF

j_gene: TRBJ2-3
v_gene: TRBV29-1
CDR3aa: CSVEGSRTSGSFTDTQYF

j_gene: TRBJ1-2
v_gene: TRBV7-2
CDR3aa: CASSLAGQGADYGYTF

j_gene: TRBJ1-1
v_gene: TRBV15
CDR3aa: CATSRVSLGSTEAFF